The next 6 T cell receptor beta chains were all read from a single sample in a study of blood T cell repertoires in COVID-19. The repertoire was sequenced with immunoSEQ multiplex PCR; TCRdb's copy has only in-frame clones and lacks some. Of roughly 520,000 clones listed, around 89% are singletons. The specimen was PBMCs or T cells enriched from blood (not recorded which). The receptors were gathered from a woman in her 40s who had recovered from COVID-19.

J is TRBJ2-3 and V is TRBV24-1; 8 positions agree with TRBD1. Germline V gene lookup returns CDR1 KGHDR and CDR2 SFDVKD. CDR3 length: 13 residues. V was clipped by 4 bases and J by 4 bases; unmatched bases: 0. The CDR3 reads CATSEDRADTQYF. CDR3 sequence (DNA): TGTGCCACCAGTGAGGACAGGGCAGATACGCAGTATTTT.

The V gene is TRBV5-1, the J gene TRBJ2-2; TRBD2 aligns across 9 bases. The CDR3 sequence is 16 residues long. CDR1 and CDR2 from the germline V gene are SGHRS and YFSETQ. The V gene end was trimmed by 6 bases and the J gene end by 2 bases; junction bases not matched to a gene: 8. The CDR3 spells CASNLLAGGNTGELFF. DNA for the CDR3: TGCGCCAGCAACCTACTAGCGGGTGGTAACACCGGGGAGCTGTTTTTT.

The chain has TRBV7-8 and TRBJ2-3, with a tentative D call TRBD1 (6 bases). V gave up 5 bases and J gave up 6 bases, with 21 bases separating them. Per the germline V gene, CDR1 is SGHVS and CDR2 is FQNEAQ. There are 16 residues in the CDR3. CDR3 sequence: CASSQAPGPTGDTQYF. The CDR3 region has the DNA TGTGCCAGCAGCCAAGCCCCCGGGCCTACAGGGGATACGCAGTATTTT.

The rearrangement uses TRBV9 and TRBJ1-1; 7 nucleotides align to TRBD1. The CDR3 is 16 amino acids. CDR1 SGDLS and CDR2 YYNGEE come from the germline V gene. After removal of 4 bases from V and 2 bases from J, the junction contained 11 bases not matched to a gene. CDR3 sequence: CASSPGQHYSNTEAFF. The DNA of the CDR3 is TGTGCCAGCAGCCCGGGACAGCATTACTCTAACACTGAAGCTTTCTTT.

J is TRBJ2-7 and V is TRBV5-1, with a weak D call TRBD1 (6 bases). V lost 2 bases to trimming and J lost 5 bases, with 11 bases between them. This CDR3 region has 13 residues. CDR1 is SGHRS, CDR2 YFSETQ, per germline. CDR3 coding DNA: TGCGCCAGCAGCTTTGCAGGGGTCCACGAGCAGTACTTC. Translation: CASSFAGVHEQYF.

This sequence joins TRBV9 and TRBJ2-2; tentative D call: TRBD1 (5 bases). CDR1 is SGDLS, CDR2 YYNGEE, per germline. The CDR3 runs 16 residues. V was cut by 3 bases and J by 3 bases, with 15 bases left in between. In nucleotides, the CDR3 is TGTGCCAGCAGCGCTAGACCAGGGATTTACACCGGGGAGCTGTTTTTT. As protein: CASSARPGIYTGELFF.